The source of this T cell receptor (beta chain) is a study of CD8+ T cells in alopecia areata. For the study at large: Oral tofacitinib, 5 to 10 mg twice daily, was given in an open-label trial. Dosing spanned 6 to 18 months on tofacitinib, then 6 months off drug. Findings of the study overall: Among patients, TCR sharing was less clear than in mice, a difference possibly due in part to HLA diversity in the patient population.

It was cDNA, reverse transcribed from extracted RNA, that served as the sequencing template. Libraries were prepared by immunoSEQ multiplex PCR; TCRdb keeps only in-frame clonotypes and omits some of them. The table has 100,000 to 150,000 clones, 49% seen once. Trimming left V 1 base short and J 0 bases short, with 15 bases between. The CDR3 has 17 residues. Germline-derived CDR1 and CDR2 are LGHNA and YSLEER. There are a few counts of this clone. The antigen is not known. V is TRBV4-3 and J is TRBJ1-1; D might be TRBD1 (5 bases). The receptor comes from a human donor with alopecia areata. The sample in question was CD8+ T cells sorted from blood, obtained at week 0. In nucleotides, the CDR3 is TGCGCCAGCAGCCAAGGCCTCTTGGGGCTCATGAACACTGAAGCTTTCTTT. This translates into CASSQGLLGLMNTEAFF.